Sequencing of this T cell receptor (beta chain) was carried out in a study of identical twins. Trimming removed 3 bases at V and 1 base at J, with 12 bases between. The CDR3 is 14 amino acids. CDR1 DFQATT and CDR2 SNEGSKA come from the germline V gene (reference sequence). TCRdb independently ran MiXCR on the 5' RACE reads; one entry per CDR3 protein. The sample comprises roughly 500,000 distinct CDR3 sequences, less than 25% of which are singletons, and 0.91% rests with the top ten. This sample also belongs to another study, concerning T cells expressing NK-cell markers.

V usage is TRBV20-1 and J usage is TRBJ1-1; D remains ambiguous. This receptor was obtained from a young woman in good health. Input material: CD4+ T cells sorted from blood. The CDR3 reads CSASTQEKNTEAFF. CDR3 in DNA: TGCAGTGCTAGCACTCAAGAAAAGAACACTGAAGCTTTCTTT.